These T cell receptor beta chains were read from a single sample in a study of CD8+ T cells in alopecia areata. Measured with immunoSEQ multiplex PCR; TCRdb has only the in-frame clones, and not every one. Of roughly 200,000 clones detected, 45% to 75% appear once; the ten largest clones hold around 3.2%. The starting material was CD4+ T cells sorted from blood, obtained at week 4, from a patient treated with tofacitinib. Receptors originate from a human donor with alopecia areata. Both conserved end residues are part of each CDR3. A D gene is named only where the DNA matches it firmly. Expanded clones are given a class, and other clones once, few, many or no size at all.

J gene | clone size | D gene | V gene | CDR3 DNA | CDR3 protein
TRBJ1-2 | . | . | TRBV4-2 | TGTGCCAGCAGCCAAGAGAGGGCAAAGGGCTACACCTTC | CASSQERAKGYTF
TRBJ1-3 | . | . | TRBV30 | TGTGCCTGGAGTGTGGGGGGAGTCGGAAACACCATATATTTT | CAWSVGGVGNTIYF
TRBJ2-5 | . | TRBD2 | TRBV27 | TGTGCCAGCAGTTTATTTAGCGGGGGGCCAAGGGAGACCCAGTACTTC | CASSLFSGGPRETQYF
TRBJ1-6 | few | . | TRBV18 | TGTGCCAGCTCACCGACGCCTAACGCGGATTCACCCCTCCACTTT | CASSPTPNADSPLHF
TRBJ1-6 | . | . | TRBV18 | TGTGCCAGCTCACCACCAGTGGATTCACCCCTCCACTTT | CASSPPVDSPLHF
TRBJ1-5 | . | . | TRBV6-7 | TGTGCCACCACCCGGCCGGTTAGCAATCAGCCCCAGCATTTT | CATTRPVSNQPQHF
TRBJ1-6 | few | TRBD1 | TRBV28 | TGTGCCAGCACCAAGGACAGGGGTGATACCCTCCACTTT | CASTKDRGDTLHF
TRBJ2-7 | . | . | TRBV7-9 | TGTGCCAGCAGCTTAGTCAAGCTCCCCGAGCAGTACTTC | CASSLVKLPEQYF
TRBJ1-6 | . | . | TRBV30 | TGTGCCTGGAGAACCGGTCCACAGAATTCACCCCTCCACTTT | CAWRTGPQNSPLHF
TRBJ2-1 | . | TRBD2 | TRBV29-1 | TGCAGTCCGGGCGGGGGGCCTCACAATGAGCAGTTCTTC | CSPGGGPHNEQFF
TRBJ1-4 | . | TRBD1 | TRBV6-1 | TGTGCCAGTCGACAGGGGGCAACTAATGAAAAACTGTTTTTT | CASRQGATNEKLFF
TRBJ2-1 | . | . | TRBV29-1 | TGCAGCGTTGTTCAACCGTACAGGGCCTACAATGAGCAGTTCTTC | CSVVQPYRAYNEQFF
TRBJ2-7 | few | . | TRBV28 | TGTGCCAGCAGTTTAAGCACCTACGAGCAGTACTTC | CASSLSTYEQYF
TRBJ1-1 | . | . | TRBV4-3 | TGCGCCAGCAGCCAATATGTGGTGGGTCCCATGAACACTGAAGCTTTCTTT | CASSQYVVGPMNTEAFF
TRBJ1-6 | . | . | TRBV30 | TGTGCCTGGACAACCGGGGGTGGTTCACCCCTCCACTTT | CAWTTGGGSPLHF
TRBJ1-1 | . | TRBD1 | TRBV30 | TGTGCCTGGAGTGTCCGTTATCAGGGGGCAGCTGAAGCTTTCTTT | CAWSVRYQGAAEAFF
TRBJ1-2 | once | TRBD1 | TRBV6-1 | TGTGCCAGCAGGGACAGGGGCAGCTATGGCTACACCTTC | CASRDRGSYGYTF
TRBJ1-2 | . | . | TRBV2 | TGTGCCAGCAGTTCCCCTAGTGGCGCGAGCTATGGCTACACCTTC | CASSSPSGASYGYTF
TRBJ2-3 | . | . | TRBV30 | TGTGCCTGGAACAGGGTCACAGATACGCAGTATTTT | CAWNRVTDTQYF
TRBJ2-1 | . | . | TRBV29-1 | TGCAGCGTTGTGAGGTTGGACAATGAGCAGTTCTTC | CSVVRLDNEQFF
TRBJ2-7 | . | TRBD1 | TRBV29-1 | TGCAGCGTTCAAGGGACAGGGGGTCTTTACGAGCAGTACTTC | CSVQGTGGLYEQYF
TRBJ2-3 | . | . | TRBV30 | TGTGCCTGGAGTCATAGCACAGATACGCAGTATTTT | CAWSHSTDTQYF
TRBJ1-1 | . | . | TRBV7-2 | TGTGCCAGCAGCTTAATAGGGGGGACGAACACTGAAGCTTTCTTT | CASSLIGGTNTEAFF
TRBJ2-2 | . | TRBD2 | TRBV7-9 | TGTGCCAGCCACTCGACTAGCGGGCCCGGGGAGCTGTTTTTT | CASHSTSGPGELFF
TRBJ2-5 | . | . | TRBV9 | TGTGCCAGCAGCGTAGTAACAGGGTTTGGCGGAGAGACCCAGTACTTC | CASSVVTGFGGETQYF
TRBJ2-3 | few | TRBD2 | TRBV27 | TGTGCCAGCAGTTCTCCAGCGGGGGCCCGCACAGATACGCAGTATTTT | CASSSPAGARTDTQYF
TRBJ1-5 | few | . | TRBV2 | TGTGCCAGCAGTGTTGGTCAGGGCAATCAGCCCCAGCATTTT | CASSVGQGNQPQHF
TRBJ2-1 | . | TRBD2 | TRBV30 | TGTGCCTGGGGGGGTACTAGCGCAAAGAGCTCCTACAATGAGCAGTTCTTC | CAWGGTSAKSSYNEQFF
TRBJ2-6 | few | TRBD1 | TRBV9 | TGTGCCAGCAGCGTAGTGGGACAGGGGGCTGGGGCCAACGTCCTGACTTTC | CASSVVGQGAGANVLTF
TRBJ1-1 | . | . | TRBV6-5 | TGTTCCGTGGCGAGGGGCCGCACTGAAGCTTTCTTT | CSVARGRTEAFF
TRBJ2-2 | few | . | TRBV18 | TGTGCCAGCTCACGCCAGGGTAACACCGGGGAGCTGTTTTTT | CASSRQGNTGELFF
TRBJ2-3 | once | TRBD2 | TRBV30 | TGTGCCTGGAGTCAACTGGGGGGGGTCACAGATACGCAGTATTTT | CAWSQLGGVTDTQYF
TRBJ1-1 | . | TRBD1 | TRBV29-1 | TGCAGCGGTGTGGGACAGCCTAACACTGAAGCTTTCTTT | CSGVGQPNTEAFF
TRBJ2-3 | . | TRBD2 | TRBV7-3 | TGTGCCAGCAGCTTAACCGGGGGGACAGATACGCAGTATTTT | CASSLTGGTDTQYF
TRBJ2-2 | few | . | TRBV5-1 | TGCGCCAGCAGCCCGGACGTGCGGAACACCGGGGAGCTGTTTTTT | CASSPDVRNTGELFF
TRBJ2-2 | . | TRBD1 | TRBV2 | TGTGCCAGCATGGGACAGGAGAACACCGGGGAGCTGTTTTTT | CASMGQENTGELFF
TRBJ2-3 | . | TRBD1 | TRBV29-1 | TGCAGCGTTGAGGTCGGGACAGGGGGCACAGATACGCAGTATTTT | CSVEVGTGGTDTQYF
TRBJ1-1 | once | . | TRBV6-1 | TGTGCCACCTACAGGTTCTTGAACACTGAAGCTTTCTTT | CATYRFLNTEAFF
TRBJ1-1 | . | TRBD1 | TRBV6-5 | TGTGCCAGCAGTCGCGACAGGGCCAACACTGAAGCTTTCTTT | CASSRDRANTEAFF
TRBJ2-3 | . | . | TRBV7-7 | TGTGCTAGCAGCTTAGACCCTGCAGATACGCAGTATTTT | CASSLDPADTQYF
TRBJ2-1 | . | . | TRBV29-1 | TGCAGCGCCCGGGACGGACTGAGGAATGAGCAGTTCTTC | CSARDGLRNEQFF
TRBJ1-1 | . | . | TRBV29-1 | TGCAGCGTTGAAGACTCCGGAGGGCACCCGAACACTGAAGCTTTCTTT | CSVEDSGGHPNTEAFF
TRBJ1-1 | . | TRBD1 | TRBV7-2 | TGTGCCAGCAGCTTTCAGCCGGGACAGGGGGACAGGACTGAAGCCTTCTTT | CASSFQPGQGDRTEAFF
TRBJ2-7 | . | . | TRBV7-9 | TGTGCCAGCAGCGCAAAGGGGGGTATCCCCTACGAGCAGTACTTC | CASSAKGGIPYEQYF
TRBJ2-7 | . | . | TRBV7-2 | TGTGCCAGCAGCTCAAGGGGGAACTACGAGCAGTACTTC | CASSSRGNYEQYF
TRBJ2-3 | . | . | TRBV7-6 | TGTGCCAGCAGCCCCTGGGGGGATACGCAGTATTTT | CASSPWGDTQYF
TRBJ2-5 | few | . | TRBV6-5 | TGTGCCAGCAGTTACTCGGACGGGCAGCCCCAGTACTTC | CASSYSDGQPQYF
TRBJ2-1 | . | . | TRBV5-1 | TGCGCCAGCAGCTTGCGGCCTCGGGGGAGTTCCTACAATGAGCAGTTCTTC | CASSLRPRGSSYNEQFF
TRBJ2-1 | . | TRBD1 | TRBV27 | TGTGCCAGCAGTATTCGAGCGACAGGGTACTCCAATGAGCAGTTCTTC | CASSIRATGYSNEQFF
TRBJ1-2 | . | . | TRBV5-6 | TGTGCCAGCATCGCTGCCAACTCCTTTGGGGGCTACACCTTC | CASIAANSFGGYTF
TRBJ2-7 | few | . | TRBV18 | TGTGCCAGCTCACAACGACAGGGAGGCGGCTACGAGCAGTACTTC | CASSQRQGGGYEQYF
TRBJ1-1 | . | . | TRBV2 | TGTGCCAGCAAGTACGGGAACACTGAAGCTTTCTTT | CASKYGNTEAFF
TRBJ2-2 | . | . | TRBV29-1 | TGCAGCGTTGTCGCAGGGCTCAGCATAAACACCGGGGAGCTGTTTTTT | CSVVAGLSINTGELFF
TRBJ2-2 | . | . | TRBV4-3 | TGCGCCAGCAGCCAAAGGGGGACACTGCGCACCGGGGAGCTGTTTTTT | CASSQRGTLRTGELFF
TRBJ1-1 | few | . | TRBV10-3 | TGTGCCACCCAAGAGGACAGTAGGAGTGCAGCTTTCTTT | CATQEDSRSAAFF
TRBJ1-2 | . | . | TRBV4-2 | TGTGCCAGCAGCCAAGGGGGCAGTGGGGATGGCTACACCTTC | CASSQGGSGDGYTF
TRBJ2-7 | . | . | TRBV30 | TGTGCCTGGAGTGGACAGTCCCGCTTCCGAAAGCAGTACTTC | CAWSGQSRFRKQYF